What follows are 25 T cell receptor beta chains derived from one specimen sequenced in a study of cytomegalovirus exposure and HLA in healthy donors. Measured with immunoSEQ multiplex PCR; TCRdb has only the in-frame clones, and not every one. The sample contains 220,000 or so clones, around four fifths of which appear only once. Sequenced input: PBMCs. The receptors stem from a woman in her twenties or thirties in good health and CMV-seropositive.

This chain uses TRBV4-1 with TRBJ2-1; 9 bases fit TRBD2. This CDR3 comprises 17 residues. The germline gives CDR1 MGHRA, CDR2 YSYEKL. Trimming at V came to 2 bases and at J to 5 bases, leaving 10 bases not matched to a gene. The CDR3 reads CASSQRSVTSGNNEQFF. DNA of the CDR3: TGCGCCAGCAGCCAAAGGTCCGTGACTAGCGGCAACAATGAGCAGTTCTTC.

The chain combines TRBV7-7 with TRBJ1-3; D is undetermined. Trimming removed 5 bases at V and 10 bases at J, with 18 bases between. The CDR3 covers 14 residues. Germline-derived CDR1 and CDR2 are SSHAT and FNYEAQ (reference sequence). The CDR3 coding sequence is TGTGCCAGCAGCACTCTACTCAGGATGGCAACCATATATTTT. Amino acid sequence: CASSTLLRMATIYF.

This clone was seen a few times. The chain links TRBV21-1 to TRBJ2-1; TRBD1, the D gene given by the table, was not confirmed from the DNA. TRBV21-1 is classified as a pseudogene. The CDR3 is 15 residues long. This CDR3 reads CASNQPGRQDNEQFF. The CDR3 DNA reads as TGTGCCAGCAACCAACCGGGACGACAGGACAATGAGCAGTTCTTC.

The chain couples TRBV30 to TRBJ1-5; possible D gene TRBD1, 5 bases. The CDR3 runs 15 residues. The V and J ends lost 5 bases and 5 bases respectively, with 19 bases between them. Germline loops: CDR1 GTSNPN, CDR2 SVGIG (reference sequence). The CDR3 loop is CAWGAAGRLDQPQHF. The CDR3 DNA follows: TGTGCCTGGGGCGCTGCGGGGCGGTTAGATCAGCCCCAGCATTTT.

In its sample, this clone was seen many times. This chain uses TRBV9 with TRBJ1-1; D is unclear. CDR1 and CDR2 (germline): SGDLS, YYNGEE. The germline V and J ends were trimmed by 1 base and 3 bases, with 7 bases remaining between them. CDR3 size: 13 residues. Written as DNA, the CDR3 is TGTGCCAGCAGCGTAAGGTCGTACACTGAAGCTTTCTTT. Its protein is CASSVRSYTEAFF.

The chain recombines TRBV5-1 with TRBJ2-1; 10 nucleotides match TRBD2. The V gene's germline CDR1 is SGHRS and CDR2 YFSETQ. Trimming removed 1 base from V and 8 bases from J; junction bases left unmatched: 9. The CDR3 covers 16 residues. The CDR3 loop is CASSLRASGSGDEQFF. CDR3 DNA sequence: TGCGCCAGCAGCTTGAGGGCTAGCGGGAGTGGGGATGAGCAGTTCTTC.

The chain is built from TRBV5-1 and TRBJ2-5; TRBD1 matches at 10 bases. Looked up from germline, CDR1 is SGHRS and CDR2 is YFSETQ. After removal of 2 bases from V and 3 bases from J, the junction contained 1 base not matched to a gene. This CDR3 contains 14 residues. The CDR3: CASSFGTGEETQYF. The CDR3 nucleotides read TGCGCCAGCAGCTTTGGGACAGGGGAAGAGACCCAGTACTTC.

The sample holds a few counts of this clone. V is TRBV7-2 and J is TRBJ1-2, with D tentatively TRBD1 (6 bases). The length of the CDR3 is 15 residues. Per germline, CDR1 SGHTA and CDR2 FQGNSA. Trimming removed 5 bases from V and 7 bases from J, with 20 bases in between. The CDR3 reads CASSQLQITGIGYTF. The CDR3 DNA follows: TGTGCCAGCAGCCAACTACAAATTACAGGGATTGGCTACACCTTC. The full variable domain, completed using reference TRBV7-2 and TRBJ1-2, is GAGVSQSPSNKVTEKGKDVELRCDPISGHTALYWYRQSLGQGLEFLIYFQGNSAPDKSGLPSDRFSAERTGGSVSTLTIQRTQQEDSAVYLCASSQLQITGIGYTFGSGTRLTVV.

A few counts support this clone. The chain uses TRBV7-2 and TRBJ2-7, with 9 bases fitting TRBD1. This CDR3 comprises 17 residues. The junction had 14 bases not matched to a gene; V was cut back by 5 bases and J by 3 bases. Germline V gene sequence: CDR1 SGHTA, CDR2 FQGNSA. CDR3 in amino acids: CASSQPPRTGAFYEQYF. For the CDR3, the DNA is TGTGCCAGCAGCCAGCCCCCGAGGACAGGGGCCTTCTACGAGCAGTACTTC.

The chain joins TRBV9 to TRBJ1-1; D is unresolved. Trimming pared 1 base from V and 7 bases from J, leaving 14 bases between. This CDR3 comprises 14 residues. In germline, CDR1 is SGDLS, CDR2 YYNGEE. In nucleotides, the CDR3 is TGTGCCAGCAGCGTATGGGAGTCGCGCAGTGAAGCTTTCTTT. Residues: CASSVWESRSEAFF.

The V call is TRBV4-1, the J call TRBJ2-1; D remains ambiguous. Germline values: CDR1 MGHRA, CDR2 YSYEKL. The CDR3 spans 19 residues. V was cut by 0 bases and J by 2 bases, with 20 bases left in between. This chain's CDR3 is CASSQDPLNLSPPYNEQFF. The CDR3, as DNA: TGCGCCAGCAGCCAAGATCCTCTCAATCTGTCACCCCCCTACAATGAGCAGTTCTTC.

The chain combines TRBV7-9 with TRBJ2-6; 8 nucleotides align to TRBD1. Germline loops: CDR1 SEHNR, CDR2 FQNEAQ (reference sequence). CDR3 size: 16 residues. Losses at the gene ends were 6 bases for V and 2 bases for J; bases not matched to a gene: 6. The CDR3 protein is CASSRTGITGANVLTF. The CDR3 DNA is TGTGCCAGCAGTCGGACAGGGATCACTGGGGCCAACGTCCTGACTTTC.

As for this clone: Other DNA sequences in this specimen translate into the identical CDR3. The chain couples TRBV18 to TRBJ1-5; D unresolved. CDR3 length: 13 amino acids. V was clipped by 0 bases and J by 4 bases, with 4 bases between them. Germline V gene lookup returns CDR1 KGHSH and CDR2 LQKENI. The CDR3 nucleotides are TGTGCCAGCTCACCACCGGGAAATCAGCCCCAGCATTTT. Amino acid sequence: CASSPPGNQPQHF.

V is TRBV11-2 and J is TRBJ2-7; D may be TRBD1 or TRBD2 (5 bases each). Trimming took 5 bases from V and 2 from J, leaving 13 bases between them. Looked up from germline, CDR1 is SGHAT and CDR2 is FQNNGV. This CDR3 is built from 14 residues. The CDR3 region is CASSPGTDPYEQYF. DNA for the CDR3: TGTGCCAGCAGCCCTGGGACGGATCCCTACGAGCAGTACTTC.

V gene TRBV7-9 combines with J gene TRBJ2-7; 7 nucleotides line up with TRBD2. V shed 5 bases, J shed 6 bases, and the junction held 10 bases outside the gene matches. The CDR3 covers 14 residues. Germline V gives CDR1 SEHNR, CDR2 FQNEAQ (reference sequence). Written as DNA, the CDR3 is TGTGCCAGCAGCCCAACTTGGGAGGGCCCCGAGCAGTACTTC. Protein sequence: CASSPTWEGPEQYF.

The chain has TRBV5-1 and TRBJ1-2; D gene ambiguous. The CDR3 length is 13 residues. Trimming cost V 0 bases and J 7 bases, with 10 bases left between them. The germline CDR1 and CDR2 sequences are SGHRS and YFSETQ. The CDR3 reads CASSLEKGGGYTF. The CDR3 region has the DNA TGCGCCAGCAGCTTGGAAAAGGGTGGTGGCTACACCTTC. The variable domain in full, with the rest retrieved from reference TRBV5-1 and TRBJ1-2, is KAGVTQTPRYLIKTRGQQVTLSCSPISGHRSVSWYQQTPGQGLQFLFEYFSETQRNKGNFPGRFSGRQFSNSRSEMNVSTLELGDSALYLCASSLEKGGGYTFGSGTRLTVV.

This chain joins TRBV10-1 and TRBJ2-3; no reliable D call. Trimming removed 1 base at V and 4 bases at J, with 9 bases between. CDR1 and CDR2 from the germline V gene are WNHNN and SYGVQD (reference sequence). The CDR3 runs 14 residues. This CDR3 reads CASSEFLVPDTQYF. Written as DNA, the CDR3 is TGCGCCAGCAGTGAGTTCCTAGTTCCAGATACGCAGTATTTT.

V usage is TRBV6-6 and J usage is TRBJ2-1, with 10 positions matching TRBD2. The CDR3 is 16 amino acids. The V gene's germline CDR1 is MNHNY and CDR2 SVGAGI (reference sequence). V was pared by 0 bases and J by 8 bases, with 7 bases of the junction left unmatched. CDR3 loop: CASSYSSLAGRDEQFF. CDR3 bases: TGTGCCAGCAGTTACTCTTCACTAGCGGGAAGGGATGAGCAGTTCTTC.

This chain joins TRBV5-6 and TRBJ1-2; D gene uncertain. Germline V lookup: CDR1 SGHDT, CDR2 YYEEEE. V was cut by 0 bases and J by 4 bases, with 13 bases left in between. There are 15 residues in the CDR3. The CDR3: CASSLVSITSYGYTF. Here the CDR3 DNA reads TGTGCCAGCAGCTTGGTGTCAATTACATCCTATGGCTACACCTTC.

This chain links TRBV7-9 with TRBJ1-1; 10 bases agree with TRBD1. Germline lookup yields CDR1 SEHNR and CDR2 FQNEAQ (reference sequence). The trim removed 5 bases at V and 6 bases at J, leaving 6 bases unmatched. The CDR3 sequence is 14 residues long. In DNA form, the CDR3 reads TGTGCCAGCAGCGACCGGGACAGGGGCTCTGAAGCTTTCTTT. Encoded protein: CASSDRDRGSEAFF.

The chain uses TRBV11-2 and TRBJ2-7; 11 bases match TRBD1. CDR1 is SGHAT, CDR2 FQNNGV, per germline. The CDR3 has 15 residues. The junction had 3 bases not matched to a gene; V was cut back by 5 bases and J by 0 bases. The chain's CDR3 is CASSGDRGFSYEQYF. The CDR3 DNA reads TGTGCCAGCAGCGGGGACAGGGGGTTCTCCTACGAGCAGTACTTC.

This sequence joins TRBV19 and TRBJ2-1; D gene unclear. The CDR3 covers 14 residues. Germline loops: CDR1 LNHDA, CDR2 SQIVND (reference sequence). V was trimmed by 6 bases and J by 0 bases, leaving 9 bases between them. This CDR3 reads CASSQESSYNEQFF. The CDR3 nucleotides are TGTGCCAGTAGCCAAGAGAGCTCCTACAATGAGCAGTTCTTC.

This rearrangement joins TRBV7-3 to TRBJ1-2; a possible D gene is TRBD1 (5 bases). Germline lookup yields CDR1 SGHTA and CDR2 FQGTGA. The CDR3 consists of 14 residues. Trimming shortened V by 2 bases and J by 7 bases, and 14 bases separated the two germline ends. DNA for the CDR3: TGTGCCAGCAGCTTAGACGGGGCCAGCGGTGGCTACACCTTC. Residues: CASSLDGASGGYTF.

This chain connects TRBV15 to TRBJ2-3; D not resolved. The V and J ends lost 2 bases and 4 bases respectively, with 7 bases between them. CDR3 length: 13 amino acids. Germline V CDR1 and CDR2: LNHNV, YYDKDF (reference sequence). In DNA form, the CDR3 reads TGTGCCACCAGCAGAAAGCAGGCAGATACGCAGTATTTT. Its translation is CATSRKQADTQYF.

The chain employs TRBV5-4 and TRBJ1-1; D gene unclear. Trimming removed 6 bases at V and 4 bases at J, with 13 bases between. From germline, CDR1 is SGHNT and CDR2 YYREEE (reference sequence). The CDR3 totals 13 residues. As DNA, the CDR3 is TGTGCCAGCACTTTGGAGGGATCCACTGAAGCTTTCTTT. It translates to CASTLEGSTEAFF.